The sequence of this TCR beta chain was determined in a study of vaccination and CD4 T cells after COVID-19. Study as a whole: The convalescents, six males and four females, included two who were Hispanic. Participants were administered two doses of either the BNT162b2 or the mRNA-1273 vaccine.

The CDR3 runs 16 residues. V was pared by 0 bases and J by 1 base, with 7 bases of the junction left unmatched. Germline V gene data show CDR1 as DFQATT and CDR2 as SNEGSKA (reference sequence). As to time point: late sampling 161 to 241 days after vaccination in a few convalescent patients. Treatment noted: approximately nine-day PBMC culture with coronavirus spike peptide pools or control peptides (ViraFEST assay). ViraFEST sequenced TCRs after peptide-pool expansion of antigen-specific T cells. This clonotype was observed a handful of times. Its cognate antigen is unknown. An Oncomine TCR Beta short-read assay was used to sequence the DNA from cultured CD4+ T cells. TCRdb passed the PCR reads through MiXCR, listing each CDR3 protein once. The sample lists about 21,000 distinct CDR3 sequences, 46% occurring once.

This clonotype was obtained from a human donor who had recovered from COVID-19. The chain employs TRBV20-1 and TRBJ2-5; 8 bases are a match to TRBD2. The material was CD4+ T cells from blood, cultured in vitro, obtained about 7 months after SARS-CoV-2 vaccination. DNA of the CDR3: TGCAGTGCTAGAGATCCTGCGGGGGGAGGCCAAGAGACCCAGTACTTC. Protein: CSARDPAGGGQETQYF.